A selection of T cell receptor beta chains follows, all from one sample in a study of shared clonotypes between healthy human individuals. The assay was immunoSEQ multiplex PCR, and TCRdb's table has in-frame clones only and misses some. The table lists roughly 2 million clones, roughly 94% of them singletons. Sequencing was performed on naive CD4+ T cells sorted from blood. The receptors stem from a man aged 18 to 30 in good health. Each CDR3 is given without its conserved first and last residue.

TRBV30 AWSVVPTGELF
TRBV5-4 ASSPGTSGRAGETQY
TRBV7-9 ASSFSGTDTQY
TRBV6-6 ASSLGGDTQY
TRBV19 ASRQQGSSYEQY
TRBV4-3 ASSPWGPGTSGRAGNEQF
TRBV11-2 ASSRTSGGGETQY
TRBV6-1 ASREGAGDIYEQY
TRBV28 ASTPVTGINQPQH
TRBV25-1 ASRTTVNTEAF
TRBV7-2 ASSLNLGTGELF
TRBV4-1 ASSQVIQGSGYT
TRBV5-4 ASSQGLAGSADTQY
TRBV25-1 ASSELDLGTALRSEQY
TRBV27 ASSPAIPGLAGGGTYEQY
TRBV6-5 ASSYSGGDGQPQH
TRBV19 ASTTGGRDTQY
TRBV4-1 ASSQPSGTRETQY
TRBV2 ASSELDTEAF
TRBV29-1 SVEVMGNTGELF
TRBV11-2 ASSLGWQGAGETQY
TRBV10-2 ASSEWTGRETQY
TRBV5-1 ASSLEGAVEKLF
TRBV11-2 ASSFASDSYEQY
TRBV7-8 ASSLGLGSPLH
TRBV6-5 ASCGDHSGNTIY
TRBV7-3 ASSLTPAERETQY
TRBV7-2 ASRPGIRETQY
TRBV7-9 ASSSRIAGGGGDTQY
TRBV5-1 ASSLGETGFAYNSPLH
TRBV11-2 ASSTDRWLAKNIQY